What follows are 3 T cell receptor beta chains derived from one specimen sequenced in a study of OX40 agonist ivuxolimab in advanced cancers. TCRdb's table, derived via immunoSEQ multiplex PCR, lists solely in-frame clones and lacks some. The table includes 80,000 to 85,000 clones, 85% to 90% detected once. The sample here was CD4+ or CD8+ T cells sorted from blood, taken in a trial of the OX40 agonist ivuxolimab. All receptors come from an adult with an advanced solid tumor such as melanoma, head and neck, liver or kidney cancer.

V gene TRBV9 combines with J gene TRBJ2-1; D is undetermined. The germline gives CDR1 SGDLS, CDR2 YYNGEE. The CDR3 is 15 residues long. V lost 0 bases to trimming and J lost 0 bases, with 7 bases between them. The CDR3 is CASSVGLPSYNEQFF. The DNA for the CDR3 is TGTGCCAGCAGCGTAGGACTTCCCTCCTACAATGAGCAGTTCTTC. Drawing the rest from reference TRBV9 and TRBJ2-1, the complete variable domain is DSGVTQTPKHLITATGQRVTLRCSPRSGDLSVYWYQQSLDQGLQFLIQYYNGEERAKGNILERFSAQQFPDLHSELNLSSLELGDSALYFCASSVGLPSYNEQFFGPGTRLTVL.

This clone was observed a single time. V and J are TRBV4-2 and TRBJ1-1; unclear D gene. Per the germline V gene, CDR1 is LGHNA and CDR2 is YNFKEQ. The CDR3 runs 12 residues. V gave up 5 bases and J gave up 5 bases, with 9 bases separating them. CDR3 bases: TGTGCCAGCAGCTTATTGGGAACTGAAGCTTTCTTT. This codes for CASSLLGTEAFF.

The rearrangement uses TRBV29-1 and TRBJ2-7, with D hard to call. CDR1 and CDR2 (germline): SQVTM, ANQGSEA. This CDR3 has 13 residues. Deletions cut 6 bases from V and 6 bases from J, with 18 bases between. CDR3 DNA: TGCAGCGTAGAGGACGGTGTGGCATCCGAGCAGTACTTC. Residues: CSVEDGVASEQYF.